The sequence of this T cell receptor (beta chain) was determined in a study of T cells in Graves' hyperthyroidism and ophthalmopathy. Study-wide results and limits: Stable hyperthyroidism and ophthalmopathy were separated using 13 V-J signatures.

V was clipped by 2 bases and J by 3 bases; unmatched bases: 1. This CDR3 has 15 residues. Germline V gene data show CDR1 as MDHEN and CDR2 as SYDVKM. Notes on this clonotype: As yet, its antigen is unknown. It may be a read error: a sequence one base away is much more abundant. This CDR3 fails to terminate in the conserved phenylalanine or tryptophan, so it likely reflects a read error.

RNA transcripts were the template for amplifying TCR beta CDR3 regions. Primed by the HTBI set, a first-round RT-PCR was run on the TCR CDR3. Via MiXCR, TCRdb re-called the multiplex PCR reads, giving one row per CDR3 protein. The repertoire has some 770,000 distinct CDR3 sequences, roughly 15% of them found once; the top ten carry around 8%. Each patient was aged 18 to 65 and had newly diagnosed hyperthyroidism of under 2 months' duration. The PBMCs studied were ones that came from 8.5 to 10 ml fresh peripheral blood. The sequencing input was blood. The V call is TRBV28, the J call TRBJ2-7; 13 nucleotides match TRBD2. This sequence was found in a man between 18 and 35 years old with Graves' hyperthyroidism. The CDR3 spells CASSLRTSGSYEQYL. CDR3 nucleotides: TGTGCCAGCAGTTTAAGGACTAGCGGGAGCTACGAGCAGTACCTC.